The 31 T cell receptor beta chains below were found in one sample sequenced in a study of T-cell reconstitution after alpha-beta-depleted transplantation in children. This sample's TCRbeta library carried unique molecular identifier barcodes. TCRdb reprocessed the PCR reads with MiXCR, giving one entry per CDR3 protein. This sample has 360,000 or so distinct CDR3 sequences, with just over 20% found just once. The source material was PBMCs from the stem cell graft donor, sampled from the stem cell graft. These receptors originate from a human donor who donated a stem cell graft to a child with acute myeloid leukemia.

The gene calls are TRBV12-3 or TRBV12-4 and TRBJ2-5; D possibly matches TRBD1 or TRBD2 (6 bases each). The CDR3 is 15 residues long. Trimming stripped 5 bases from V and 9 bases from J, with 22 bases between. CDR3 in amino acids: CASSIAGTAGTSQYF. The CDR3 DNA sequence: TGTGCCAGCAGTATTGCCGGGACGGCGGGGACATCCCAGTACTTC.

The chain joins TRBV29-1 to TRBJ2-7, with a possible D match to TRBD2 (6 bases). The CDR3 spans 12 residues. Germline V CDR1 and CDR2: SQVTM, ANQGSEA. V was cut by 6 bases and J by 6 bases, with 15 bases left in between. The CDR3 DNA follows: TGCAGCGTCGGGAGAAACCCCGGCGAGCAGTACTTC. Amino acid sequence: CSVGRNPGEQYF.

There are a few counts of this clonotype. The gene calls are TRBV7-2 and TRBJ1-2; possibly TRBD1 for D (5 bases). The CDR3 is 14 residues long. The germline V and J ends were trimmed by 3 bases and 4 bases, with 12 bases remaining between them. Germline CDR1 SGHTA, CDR2 FQGNSA. The CDR3 loop is CASSLGHNFYGYTF. The CDR3 nucleotides read TGTGCCAGCAGCTTGGGGCATAACTTCTATGGCTACACCTTC.

This clonotype occurred many times. The chain joins TRBV24-1 to TRBJ2-1, with D uncertain. Germline CDR1 and CDR2: KGHDR and SFDVKD. V lost 1 base to trimming and J lost 7 bases, with 4 bases between them. CDR3 length: 12 residues. The CDR3 loop is CATSDFHNEQFF. CDR3 bases: TGTGCCACCAGTGATTTCCATAATGAGCAGTTCTTC.

The chain employs TRBV20-1 and TRBJ2-3, with TRBD2 matching over 7 bases. J lost 10 bases, V lost 3 bases, and 13 bases had no gene match. The germline gives CDR1 DFQATT, CDR2 SNEGSKA (reference sequence). The CDR3 consists of 14 residues. CDR3 coding DNA: TGCAGTGCTAGCCTTGGACTAGTGGAGTTTTCGCAGTATTTT. Encoded protein: CSASLGLVEFSQYF.

This clonotype was observed at least ten times. The DNA of the CDR3 is TGTGCCAGCAGCCCAGGACTAGCGGGAATCACAGATACGCAGTATTTT. Translating gives CASSPGLAGITDTQYF. This chain joins TRBV5-5 and TRBJ2-3; 12 nucleotides agree with TRBD2. Germline loops: CDR1 SGHKS, CDR2 YYEKEE (reference sequence). This CDR3 has 16 residues. V gave up 4 bases and J gave up 2 bases; unmatched junction bases: 5.

The chain employs TRBV6-5 and TRBJ2-4, with no clear D. Trimming took off 0 bases at V and 7 bases at J, with 10 bases between the two ends. CDR3 length equals 14 residues. Germline V CDR1 and CDR2: MNHEY, SVGAGI. The CDR3 loop reads CASSYSKSSNIQYF. DNA of the CDR3: TGTGCCAGCAGTTACTCGAAGAGTAGTAACATTCAGTACTTC.

This clonotype was recorded at least ten times. The chain combines TRBV20-1 with TRBJ2-3; the match to TRBD2 covers 7 bases. With V trimmed by 0 bases and J by 3 bases, 6 bases remained unmatched. The CDR3 is 15 residues long. Germline V gene sequence: CDR1 DFQATT, CDR2 SNEGSKA (reference sequence). This CDR3 is CSARDPSGITDTQYF. The CDR3 coding sequence is TGCAGTGCTAGAGACCCCAGCGGGATAACAGATACGCAGTATTTT.

This clonotype was found a few times. The gene calls are TRBV2 and TRBJ2-1; D is perhaps TRBD2 (8 bases). Deletions cut 9 bases from V and 4 bases from J, with 22 bases between. Looked up from germline, CDR1 is SNHLY and CDR2 is FYNNEI. This CDR3 is 16 amino acids long. The CDR3 here is CASRRGREDRYNEQFF. The CDR3 DNA reads TGTGCCAGTAGGAGGGGGCGGGAGGATCGATACAATGAGCAGTTCTTC.

The chain has TRBV12-3 or TRBV12-4 and TRBJ2-2; D gene unclear. This CDR3 spans 13 amino acids. The V and J ends lost 6 bases and 3 bases respectively, with 8 bases between them. The CDR3 bases are TGTGCCAGCAGCCCTCCCCACACCGGGGAGCTGTTTTTT. Translating it yields CASSPPHTGELFF.

The sample holds many counts of this clonotype. Its ends do not fully match the called genes, so a read error is possible. The chain employs TRBV7-2 and TRBJ1-2; perhaps TRBD1 as D (6 bases). There are 15 residues in the CDR3. Germline CDR1 SGHTA, CDR2 FQGNSA. CDR3 DNA: TGTGCCAGCAGCATAGCCCCCAGGGGCCAATATGGCTACACCTTC. This sequence encodes CASSIAPRGQYGYTF.

This clonotype occurred many times. The rearrangement uses TRBV29-1 and TRBJ1-2; a weak D match, TRBD1 (6 bases). Looked up from germline, CDR1 is SQVTM and CDR2 is ANQGSEA. This CDR3 spans 14 amino acids. The germline V and J ends were trimmed by 3 bases and 4 bases, with 15 bases remaining between them. The CDR3 region is CSVETGEDGYGYTF. The CDR3 region has the DNA TGCAGCGTTGAGACAGGAGAGGATGGCTATGGCTACACCTTC.

Ten or more counts support this clonotype. The chain is built from TRBV20-1 and TRBJ2-3, with 7 bases lining up with TRBD2. The CDR3 consists of 14 residues. Germline CDR1 reads DFQATT; CDR2 reads SNEGSKA (reference sequence). CDR3 sequence: CSAGRREGRDTQYF. In nucleotides, the CDR3 is TGCAGCGCCGGCCGGAGGGAGGGCCGAGATACGCAGTATTTT.

The J gene is TRBJ2-3, the V gene TRBV12-3 or TRBV12-4; D is possibly TRBD2 (5 bases). Trimming shortened V by 6 bases and J by 6 bases, and 13 bases separated the two germline ends. The CDR3 totals 13 residues. CDR3 loop: CASRRTALDTQYF. CDR3 nucleotide sequence: TGTGCCAGCAGGAGGACTGCCTTGGATACGCAGTATTTT.

This clonotype was recorded a few times. The genes are TRBV30 and TRBJ1-4; D remains unclear. Germline assignment: CDR1 GTSNPN and CDR2 SVGIG (reference sequence). This CDR3 has 13 amino acids. V shed 3 bases and J shed 8 bases, with 13 bases lying between them. This CDR3 is CAWRLAGNEKLFF. Written as DNA, the CDR3 is TGTGCCTGGAGGCTGGCCGGGAACGAAAAACTGTTTTTT.

The chain has TRBV7-2 and TRBJ2-3; D uncertain. Trimming left V 0 bases short and J 3 bases short, with 7 bases between. Germline CDR1 is SGHTA and CDR2 is FQGNSA. This CDR3 is built from 14 residues. CDR3: CASSLAHSTDTQYF. CDR3 coding DNA: TGTGCCAGCAGCTTAGCCCATTCAACAGATACGCAGTATTTT.

The V gene is TRBV2, the J gene TRBJ2-7; D perhaps matches TRBD2 (6 bases). This CDR3 has 14 residues. CDR1 SNHLY and CDR2 FYNNEI come from the germline V gene. V was trimmed by 10 bases and J by 1 base, leaving 17 bases between them. CDR3 coding DNA: TGTGCCACCCTGACTGGAGGGGAGTCCTACGAGCAGTACTTC. It is translated as CATLTGGESYEQYF.

This clonotype was counted ten times or more. V gene TRBV18 combines with J gene TRBJ2-3; no reliable D call. Per germline, CDR1 KGHSH and CDR2 LQKENI. The CDR3 is 14 amino acids. V was trimmed by 6 bases and J by 4 bases, leaving 14 bases between them. The CDR3 loop reads CASSAGGAADTQYF. In DNA form, the CDR3 reads TGTGCCAGCTCCGCCGGCGGCGCGGCAGATACGCAGTATTTT.

This clonotype was counted many times. The CDR3, as DNA: TGTGCCAGTACCCGGAAAGGACAGGGGTTGTACGAGCAGTACTTC. This sequence encodes CASTRKGQGLYEQYF. This rearrangement joins TRBV19 to TRBJ2-7, with 9 bases matching TRBD1. CDR1 and CDR2 (germline): LNHDA, SQIVND (reference sequence). With 7 bases clipped from V and 4 bases from J, the junction kept 11 bases outside the gene matches. The CDR3 is 15 residues long.

The table lists this clonotype with a few counts. The V gene is TRBV29-1, the J gene TRBJ2-1; a possible D gene is TRBD2 (7 bases). Germline lookup yields CDR1 SQVTM and CDR2 ANQGSEA. CDR3 size: 14 residues. V shed 7 bases and J shed 12 bases, with 25 bases lying between them. The chain's CDR3 is CSGGGGPQEGGQFF. Here the CDR3 DNA reads TGCAGCGGAGGGGGGGGACCGCAAGAAGGTGGGCAGTTCTTC.

This clonotype was recorded many times. The V call is TRBV20-1, the J call TRBJ2-7, with D unclear. Germline assignment: CDR1 DFQATT and CDR2 SNEGSKA (reference sequence). The CDR3 is made up of 12 amino acids. The germline V and J ends were trimmed by 6 bases and 2 bases, with 11 bases remaining between them. CDR3 residues: CSATRETYEQYF. CDR3 DNA: TGCAGTGCCACGCGTGAAACCTACGAGCAGTACTTC.

V is TRBV15 and J is TRBJ1-1; possibly TRBD1 for D (6 bases). CDR1 LNHNV and CDR2 YYDKDF come from the germline V gene (reference sequence). Between the trimmed V and J ends, which lost 5 bases and 3 bases, there was a span of 13 bases. This CDR3 spans 14 amino acids. For the CDR3, the DNA is TGTGCCACCAGCGGATGGACAGTGGACACTGAAGCTTTCTTT. It specifies CATSGWTVDTEAFF.

This clonotype was seen only a few times. The V and J genes are TRBV5-1 and TRBJ2-5, with D possibly TRBD2 on 6 matching bases. CDR3 length: 13 amino acids. V shed 3 bases and J shed 2 bases, with 8 bases lying between them. In germline, CDR1 is SGHRS, CDR2 YFSETQ. CDR3 sequence reads: CASSWDLQETQYF. The CDR3 nucleotides are TGCGCCAGCAGCTGGGACTTACAAGAGACCCAGTACTTC.

In this sample, this clonotype turned up a few times. The V and J genes are TRBV12-3 or TRBV12-4 and TRBJ2-3; D gene uncertain. This CDR3 has 14 residues. V shed 1 base and J shed 3 bases, with 8 bases lying between them. CDR3 coding DNA: TGTGCCAGCAGTTTAGTCGTGGGAACAGATACGCAGTATTTT. This sequence encodes CASSLVVGTDTQYF.

This clonotype came up a few times. This chain joins TRBV9 and TRBJ2-3; 12 bases align to TRBD2. The CDR3 sequence is 15 residues long. V dropped 3 bases and J dropped 5; count of bases not matched to a gene: 4. CDR1 is SGDLS and CDR2 is YYNGEE in the germline V gene. CDR3 sequence reads: CASSASGRAGDTQYF. As DNA, the CDR3 is TGTGCCAGCAGCGCTAGCGGGAGGGCTGGAGATACGCAGTATTTT.

This clonotype was observed a handful of times. The chain carries TRBV20-1 and TRBJ2-7; D gene unclear. The V and J ends lost 0 bases and 2 bases respectively, with 14 bases between them. The germline CDR1 and CDR2 sequences are DFQATT and SNEGSKA (reference sequence). CDR3 size: 15 residues. The CDR3 here is CSARDPRQGTYEQYF. In DNA, the CDR3 is TGCAGTGCTAGAGATCCCAGGCAAGGAACCTACGAGCAGTACTTC.

The chain has TRBV7-2 and TRBJ2-3, with 11 bases fitting TRBD2. CDR1 and CDR2 from the germline V gene are SGHTA and FQGNSA. V shed 7 bases and J 5 bases; nucleotides not matched to a gene: 11. There are 16 residues in the CDR3. CDR3 DNA: TGTGCCAGCACCACAATACTAGCGGGAGAGAGAGATACGCAGTATTTT. The encoded protein is CASTTILAGERDTQYF.

This clonotype has ten or more counts. This chain links TRBV20-1 with TRBJ2-5; D remains ambiguous. Trimming took 0 bases from V and 0 from J, leaving 5 bases between them. This CDR3 contains 13 residues. Germline assignment: CDR1 DFQATT and CDR2 SNEGSKA (reference sequence). CDR3 protein: CSARDRHQETQYF. In DNA, the CDR3 is TGCAGTGCTAGAGATAGGCACCAAGAGACCCAGTACTTC.

This clonotype showed up just once. The rearrangement links TRBV27 to TRBJ2-7; maybe TRBD1 (6 bases). This CDR3 has 14 amino acids. Germline values: CDR1 MNHEY, CDR2 SMNVEV (reference sequence). The V end was cut by 3 bases, the J end by 3 bases, with 12 bases between. CDR3 loop: CASSFQGTGYEQYF. In DNA form, the CDR3 reads TGTGCCAGCAGTTTCCAGGGGACGGGCTACGAGCAGTACTTC.

To note about this clonotype: An end of the junction differs from the germline gene, which may be a read error. The chain links TRBV28 to TRBJ1-6; D perhaps matches TRBD1 (5 bases). Germline CDR1 MDHEN, CDR2 SYDVKM. There are 14 residues in the CDR3. The CDR3 DNA reads TGTGCCAGCAGCCTGTGGGGGAATAATTCACGCCTCCACTTT. Translation: CASSLWGNNSRLHF.

The CDR3 nucleotides read TGTGCCAGCAGTAATCGGGACAGGCGGACCTACGAGCAGTACTTC. Amino acids: CASSNRDRRTYEQYF. This chain uses TRBV12-3 or TRBV12-4 with TRBJ2-7; TRBD1 matches at 8 bases. Trimming took 5 bases from V and 2 from J; bases not matched to a gene: 8. The CDR3 runs to 15 residues.